The 6 T cell receptor beta chains given below trace back to one sample, sequenced in a study of shared T cell receptors in the human thymus. This table comes from immunoSEQ multiplex PCR, and its TCRdb copy is limited to in-frame clones, with some not included. Among 600,000 to 900,000 clones listed, over 75% were seen once. This sample was shared with a second study, whose subject was human thymus T cells.

The source material was thymocytes. Receptors were obtained from a girl under three years old with a congenital heart defect.

The chain links TRBV27 to TRBJ2-2, with 8 nucleotides matching TRBD1. This CDR3 is built from 14 residues. Germline values: CDR1 MNHEY, CDR2 SMNVEV (reference sequence). The J segment lost 1 base and the V segment lost 6 bases, leaving 1 base of the junction unmatched. The CDR3 region is CASRDRVNTGELFF. The CDR3 region has the DNA TGTGCCAGCAGGGACAGGGTGAACACCGGGGAGCTGTTTTTT.

This rearrangement joins TRBV25-1 to TRBJ1-6, with D tentatively TRBD1 (5 bases). Germline-derived CDR1 and CDR2 are MGHDK and SYGVNS. V was shortened by 4 bases and J by 0 bases, with 7 bases between the two germline ends. The CDR3 runs 15 residues. CDR3 residues: CASSVTGSYNSPLHF. CDR3 nucleotide sequence: TGTGCCAGCAGTGTAACAGGCTCCTATAATTCACCCCTCCACTTT.

V and J are TRBV6-4 and TRBJ1-1; a weak D match, TRBD1 (5 bases). The CDR3 extends over 16 amino acids. CDR1 and CDR2 (germline): MRHNA, SNTAGT. The V end lost 5 bases, the J end lost 0 bases, and 16 bases lay between the germline ends. The CDR3 spells CASSKGMGRVNTEAFF. CDR3 bases: TGTGCCAGCAGTAAGGGGATGGGCAGGGTGAACACTGAAGCTTTCTTT.

This chain connects TRBV2 to TRBJ1-1; 8 nucleotides align to TRBD1. Germline V gene sequence: CDR1 SNHLY, CDR2 FYNNEI. The CDR3 is 15 residues long. After removal of 4 bases from V and 8 bases from J, the junction contained 12 bases not matched to a gene. The CDR3 protein is CASSGRGRMRAEAFF. In DNA form, the CDR3 reads TGTGCCAGCAGTGGCAGGGGGCGCATGAGGGCCGAAGCTTTCTTT.

This chain joins TRBV14 and TRBJ2-5; D is perhaps TRBD2 (5 bases). Germline assignment: CDR1 SGHDN and CDR2 FVKESK. V was trimmed by 1 base and J by 5 bases, leaving 11 bases between them. This CDR3 is built from 14 residues. Here the CDR3 reads CASSQVPSRETQYF. CDR3 DNA: TGTGCCAGCAGCCAAGTTCCTAGCCGGGAGACCCAGTACTTC.

This chain uses TRBV28 with TRBJ1-6, with D possibly being TRBD1 (5 bases). Germline V gene lookup returns CDR1 MDHEN and CDR2 SYDVKM. The germline V and J ends were trimmed by 2 bases and 7 bases, with 15 bases remaining between them. The CDR3 has 16 residues. The CDR3 region has the DNA TGTGCCAGCAGTTTACTCGGTGAACGGGGGAATTCACCCCTCCACTTT. Protein sequence: CASSLLGERGNSPLHF.